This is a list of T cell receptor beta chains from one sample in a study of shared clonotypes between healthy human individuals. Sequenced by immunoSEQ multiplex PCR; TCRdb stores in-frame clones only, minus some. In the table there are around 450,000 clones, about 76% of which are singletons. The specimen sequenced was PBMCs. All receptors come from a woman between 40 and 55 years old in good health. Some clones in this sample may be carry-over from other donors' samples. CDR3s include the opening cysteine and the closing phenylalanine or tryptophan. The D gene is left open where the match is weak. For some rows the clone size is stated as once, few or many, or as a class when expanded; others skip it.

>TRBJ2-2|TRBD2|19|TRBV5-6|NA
CASSVEWENSGRGTGELFF
TGTGCCAGCAGCGTCGAGTGGGAAAATAGCGGGAGAGGAACCGGGGAGCTGTTTTTT
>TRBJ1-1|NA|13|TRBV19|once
CASSILGSAEAFF
TGTGCCAGTAGTATATTGGGGAGCGCTGAAGCTTTCTTT
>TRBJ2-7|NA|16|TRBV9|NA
CASSERGSGGPYEQYF
TGTGCCAGCAGCGAGAGGGGGTCTGGGGGTCCCTACGAGCAGTACTTC
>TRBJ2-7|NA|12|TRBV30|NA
CAWSAGSYEQYF
TGTGCCTGGAGTGCGGGCAGCTACGAGCAGTACTTC
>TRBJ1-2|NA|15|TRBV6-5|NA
CASCRIGGFAYGYTF
TGTGCCAGCTGTCGGATCGGAGGGTTTGCCTATGGCTACACCTTC
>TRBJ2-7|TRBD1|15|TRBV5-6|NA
CASSLIARGLEEQYF
TGTGCCAGCAGCTTGATCGCCAGGGGGCTGGAAGAGCAGTACTTC
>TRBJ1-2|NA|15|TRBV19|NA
CASSIDRTGTYGYTF
TGTGCCAGTAGTATAGATCGTACAGGGACCTATGGCTACACCTTC
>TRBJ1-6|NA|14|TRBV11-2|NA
CASSLGRSNSPLHF
TGTGCCAGCAGCCTGGGCCGTTCTAATTCACCCCTCCACTTT
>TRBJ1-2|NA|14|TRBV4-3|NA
CASSRTLGNYGYTF
TGCGCCAGCAGCCGGACCCTAGGGAACTATGGCTACACCTTC
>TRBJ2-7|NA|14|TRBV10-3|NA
CAISEATVSYEQYF
TGTGCCATCAGTGAGGCAACAGTGTCCTACGAGCAGTACTTC
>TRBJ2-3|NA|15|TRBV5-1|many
CASSPGQPSTDTQYF
TGCGCCAGCAGTCCGGGACAACCTAGCACAGATACGCAGTATTTT
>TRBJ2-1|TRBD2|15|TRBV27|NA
CASSLSGGLRSEQFF
TGTGCCAGCAGTTTGTCGGGGGGACTCCGTTCGGAGCAGTTCTTC
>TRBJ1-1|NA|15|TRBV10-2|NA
CASSDAGSSYTEAFF
TGCGCCAGCAGTGACGCAGGGTCTTCCTACACTGAAGCTTTCTTT
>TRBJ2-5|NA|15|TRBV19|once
CASSKGNLLQETQYF
TGTGCCAGTAGTAAGGGGAATCTATTACAAGAGACCCAGTACTTC
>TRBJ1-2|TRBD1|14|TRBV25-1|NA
CASRRTGVDYGYTF
TGTGCCAGCAGACGGACAGGGGTTGACTATGGCTACACCTTC
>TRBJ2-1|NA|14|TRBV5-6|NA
CASSLGSFPNEQFF
TGTGCCAGCAGCTTGGGATCCTTCCCCAATGAGCAGTTCTTC
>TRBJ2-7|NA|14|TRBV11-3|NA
CASSLRGAGDEQYF
TGTGCCAGCAGCTTAAGGGGGGCGGGCGACGAGCAGTACTTC
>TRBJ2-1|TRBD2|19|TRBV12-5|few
CASGSRGYGRAVGYNEQFF
TGTGCTAGTGGTTCCAGGGGATACGGGAGGGCCGTTGGGTACAATGAGCAGTTCTTC
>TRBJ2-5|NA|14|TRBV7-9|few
CASSLPLWPETQYF
TGTGCCAGCAGCTTACCCCTTTGGCCGGAGACCCAGTACTTC
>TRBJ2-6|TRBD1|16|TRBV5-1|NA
CASSLGQSSGANVLTF
TGCGCCAGCAGCCTGGGACAGAGCTCTGGGGCCAACGTCCTGACTTTC
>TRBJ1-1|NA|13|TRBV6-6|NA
CASSYSYNTEAFF
TGTGCCAGCAGTTACTCGTATAACACTGAAGCTTTCTTT
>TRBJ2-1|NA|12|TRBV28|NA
CASSQNYGEQFF
TGTGCCAGCAGCCAAAACTATGGTGAGCAGTTCTTC
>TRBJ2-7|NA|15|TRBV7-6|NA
CASSLARAGTSEQYF
TGTGCCAGCAGCTTAGCCAGGGCCGGGACCTCCGAGCAGTACTTC
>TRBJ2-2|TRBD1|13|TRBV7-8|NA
CASSSGQVWELFF
TGTGCCAGCAGCTCAGGACAGGTTTGGGAGCTGTTTTTT
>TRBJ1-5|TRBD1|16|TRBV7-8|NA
CASSLAYRGSNQPQHF
TGTGCCAGCAGCTTAGCCTACAGGGGTAGCAATCAGCCCCAGCATTTT
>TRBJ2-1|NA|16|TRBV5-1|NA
CASSFGVDAGDNEQFF
TGCGCCAGCAGCTTTGGGGTTGACGCAGGGGACAATGAGCAGTTCTTC
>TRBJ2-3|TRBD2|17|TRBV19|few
CASTLSGGLAGVDTQYF
TGTGCCAGTACCCTCTCAGGGGGACTAGCGGGAGTGGATACGCAGTATTTT
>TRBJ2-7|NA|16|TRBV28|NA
CASSSLTSQSTYEQYF
TGTGCCAGCAGTTCCCTTACTAGCCAGAGCACGTACGAGCAGTACTTC
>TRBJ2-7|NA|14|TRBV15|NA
CATSRDPGSGEQYF
TGTGCCACCAGCAGAGATCCCGGGAGCGGGGAGCAGTACTTC
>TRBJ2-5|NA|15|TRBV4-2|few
CASSQDPRGEETQYF
TGTGCCAGCAGCCAAGATCCCAGGGGGGAAGAGACCCAGTACTTC
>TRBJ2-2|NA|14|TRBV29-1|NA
CSVVGIRGSGELFF
TGCAGCGTTGTTGGAATAAGGGGATCCGGGGAGCTGTTTTTT
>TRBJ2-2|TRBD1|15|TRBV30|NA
CAWRTGDLNTGELFF
TGTGCCTGGAGGACAGGGGACTTGAACACCGGGGAGCTGTTTTTT
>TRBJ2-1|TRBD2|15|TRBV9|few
CASSRLAGLNNEQFF
TGTGCCAGCAGTCGACTAGCGGGATTAAACAATGAGCAGTTCTTC
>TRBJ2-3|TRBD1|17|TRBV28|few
CASPPGGGKSSTDTQYF
TGTGCCAGCCCTCCAGGGGGCGGCAAGTCTAGCACAGATACGCAGTATTTT
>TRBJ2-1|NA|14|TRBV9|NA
CASSVGGVVDEQFF
TGTGCCAGCAGCGTAGGAGGCGTAGTGGATGAGCAGTTCTTC
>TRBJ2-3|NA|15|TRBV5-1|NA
CASNPGGTESDTQYF
TGCGCCAGCAACCCCGGGGGGACAGAGTCAGATACGCAGTATTTT
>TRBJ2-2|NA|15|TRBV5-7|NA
CASSLLWSSTGELFF
TGTGCCAGCAGCTTATTGTGGAGTAGCACCGGGGAGCTGTTTTTT
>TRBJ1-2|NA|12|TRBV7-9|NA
CASSQDGYGYTF
TGTGCCAGCAGCCAGGACGGCTATGGCTACACCTTC
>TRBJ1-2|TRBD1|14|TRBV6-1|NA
CASSEAGQGDGYTF
TGTGCCAGCAGTGAAGCCGGCCAGGGGGATGGCTACACCTTC
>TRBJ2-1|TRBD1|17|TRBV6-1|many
CASSERVRQGTYNEQFF
TGTGCCAGCAGTGAAAGGGTTCGACAGGGGACATACAATGAGCAGTTCTTC
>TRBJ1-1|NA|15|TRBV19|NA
CASSNLLTGNTEAFF
TGTGCCAGTAGTAACCTACTTACAGGGAACACTGAAGCTTTCTTT
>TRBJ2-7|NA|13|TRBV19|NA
CASSIRGTYEQYF
TGTGCCAGTAGTATCCGAGGGACCTACGAGCAGTACTTC
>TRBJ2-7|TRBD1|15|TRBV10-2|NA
CASRSDREPPWEQYF
TGCGCCAGCAGATCAGACAGGGAGCCTCCGTGGGAGCAGTACTTC
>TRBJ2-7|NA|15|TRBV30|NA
CAWSEGMRRPYEQYF
TGTGCCTGGAGTGAAGGGATGCGACGCCCCTACGAGCAGTACTTC
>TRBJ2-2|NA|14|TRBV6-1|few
CASFGGANTGELFF
TGTGCCAGCTTTGGAGGCGCGAACACCGGGGAGCTGTTTTTT
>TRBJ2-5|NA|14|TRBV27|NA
CASSRVYPQETQYF
TGTGCCAGCAGCCGTGTCTACCCCCAAGAGACCCAGTACTTC
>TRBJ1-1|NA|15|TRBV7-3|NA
CASSALIQLNTEAFF
TGTGCCAGCAGCGCCCTAATCCAACTGAACACTGAAGCTTTCTTT
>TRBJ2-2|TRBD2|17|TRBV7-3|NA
CASSSEGLAGVAGELFF
TGTGCCAGCAGCTCAGAAGGACTAGCGGGAGTGGCCGGGGAGCTGTTTTTT